This T cell receptor (beta chain) was observed in a study of identical twins. TCRdb analysed the 5' RACE reads with MiXCR anew, one entry per CDR3 protein. The sample lists hundreds of thousands of distinct CDR3 sequences, about 20% seen once, with roughly 14% in the top ten. The CDR3 covers 14 residues. Trimming left V 2 bases short and J 8 bases short, with 12 bases between. This clonotype was detected many times. These sequences were also reported in another study, on T cells expressing NK-cell markers.

The sample was PBMCs. This TCR was recovered from a woman under 30 in good health. This chain joins TRBV12-3 or TRBV12-4 and TRBJ2-2; D is perhaps TRBD2 (6 bases). CDR3 amino acids: CASSLSGGTGELFF. CDR3 DNA sequence: TGTGCCAGCAGTTTATCAGGCGGGACGGGGGAGCTGTTTTTT.